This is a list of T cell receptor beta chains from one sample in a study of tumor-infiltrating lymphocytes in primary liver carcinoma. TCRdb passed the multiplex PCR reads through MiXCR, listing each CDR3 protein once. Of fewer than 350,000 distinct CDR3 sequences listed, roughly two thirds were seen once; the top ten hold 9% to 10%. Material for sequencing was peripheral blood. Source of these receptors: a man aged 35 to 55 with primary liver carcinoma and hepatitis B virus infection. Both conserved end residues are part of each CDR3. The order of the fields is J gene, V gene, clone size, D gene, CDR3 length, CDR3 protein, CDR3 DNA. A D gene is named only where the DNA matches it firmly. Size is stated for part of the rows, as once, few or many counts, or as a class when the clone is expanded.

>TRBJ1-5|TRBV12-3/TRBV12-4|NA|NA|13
CDSSRLGGQSQHF
TGTGACAGCAGCCGATTGGGGGGGCAGTCCCAGCATTTT
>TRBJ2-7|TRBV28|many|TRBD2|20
CASSLPDGLAGVRRSYEQYF
TGTGCCAGCAGTCTCCCCGATGGACTAGCGGGAGTACGCCGATCCTACGAGCAGTACTTC
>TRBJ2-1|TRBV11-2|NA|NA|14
CASSLSTLEHEPFF
TGTGCCAGCAGCTTGTCTACCTTGGAGCATGAGCCGTTCTTC
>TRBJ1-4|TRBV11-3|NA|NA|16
CASSFLTGATNEKLFF
TGTGCAAGCAGCTTTTTGACAGGTGCAACTAATGAAAAACTGTTTTTT
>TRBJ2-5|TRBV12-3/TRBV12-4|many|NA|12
CASSEGPGTQYF
TGTGCCAGCAGCGAGGGACCGGGGACCCAGTACTTC
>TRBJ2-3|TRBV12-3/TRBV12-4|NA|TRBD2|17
CASRTSGRTLGTDTHYF
TGTGCCAGCAGAACTAGCGGGAGGACCCTAGGGACAGATACGCACTATTTT
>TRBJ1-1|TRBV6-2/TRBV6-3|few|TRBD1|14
CASTVRGRTTEAFF
TGTGCCAGCACTGTCAGGGGGCGGACCACTGAAGCTTTCTTT
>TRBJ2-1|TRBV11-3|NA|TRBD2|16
CASSLIGGLGIDEQFF
TGTGCCAGCAGCTTAATCGGGGGACTAGGGATTGACGAGCAGTTCTTC
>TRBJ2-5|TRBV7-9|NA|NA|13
CASNLAGGQTQYF
TGTGCCAGCAACTTAGCCGGGGGTCAGACCCAGTACTTC
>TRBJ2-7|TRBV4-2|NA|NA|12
CASSPQGYEKYF
TGTGCCAGCAGCCCCCAAGGATACGAGAAGTACTTC
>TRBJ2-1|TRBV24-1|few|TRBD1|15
CATSDPRTGDNEQFF
TGTGCCACCAGTGATCCACGGACAGGGGACAATGAGCAGTTCTTC
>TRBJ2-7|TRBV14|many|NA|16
CARRWLRPRREVEQYF
TGTGCCAGACGTTGGCTCCGGCCGAGGAGAGAGGTCGAGCAGTACTTC
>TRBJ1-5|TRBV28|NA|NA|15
CASSRVIYSNQPQHF
TGTGCCAGCAGTCGGGTAATTTATAGCAATCAGCCCCAGCATTTT
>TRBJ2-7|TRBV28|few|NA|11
CASRKRREQYF
TGTGCCAGCAGGAAACGCCGCGAGCAGTACTTC
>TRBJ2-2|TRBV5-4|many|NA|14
CASRPGANTGELFF
TGTGCCAGCAGGCCAGGGGCGAACACCGGGGAGCTGTTTTTT
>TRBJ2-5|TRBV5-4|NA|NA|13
CASSFVGEETQYF
TGTGCCAGCAGCTTTGTGGGGGAAGAGACCCAGTACTTC
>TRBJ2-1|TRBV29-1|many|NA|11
CSVGGYNEQFF
TGCAGCGTTGGGGGCTACAATGAGCAGTTCTTC
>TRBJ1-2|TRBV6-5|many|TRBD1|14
CASSWTGQLYGYTF
TGTGCCAGCAGTTGGACGGGACAGCTGTATGGCTACACCTTC
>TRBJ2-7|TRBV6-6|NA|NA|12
CASSPRAWGQYF
TGTGCTAGCAGTCCAAGGGCCTGGGGGCAGTACTTC
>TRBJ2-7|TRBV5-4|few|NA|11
CASISSYEQYF
TGTGCCAGCATCTCTAGCTACGAGCAGTACTTC
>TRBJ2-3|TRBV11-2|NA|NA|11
CASRDGKTQYF
TGTGCCAGCAGAGACGGGAAAACGCAGTATTTT
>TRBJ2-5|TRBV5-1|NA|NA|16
CASILLTRDTQETQYF
TGCGCCAGCATCCTCCTTACCCGGGACACCCAAGAGACCCAGTACTTC
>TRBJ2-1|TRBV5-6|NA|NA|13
CASSLVGLNEQFF
TGTGCCAGCAGCTTGGTTGGGCTTAATGAGCAGTTCTTC
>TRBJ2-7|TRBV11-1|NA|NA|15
CTSSARLSEPYEQYF
TGTACCAGCAGCGCCCGTTTGTCGGAACCCTACGAGCAGTACTTC
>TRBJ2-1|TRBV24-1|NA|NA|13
CATSDLGGNEQFF
TGTGCCACCAGTGATTTGGGCGGCAATGAGCAGTTCTTC
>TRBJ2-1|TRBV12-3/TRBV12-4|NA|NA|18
CASIGLRTASISYDEQFF
TGTGCCAGCATTGGCTTACGGACGGCCTCCATTTCCTACGATGAGCAGTTCTTC
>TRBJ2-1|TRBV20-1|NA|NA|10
CSASSNEQFF
TGCAGTGCTAGTTCCAATGAGCAGTTCTTC
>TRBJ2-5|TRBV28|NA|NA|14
CASSSQTLQETQYF
TGTGCTAGCAGCTCACAGACTCTCCAAGAGACCCAGTACTTC
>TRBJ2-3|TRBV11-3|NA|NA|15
CASSPGIWSRDTQYF
TGTGCCAGCAGCCCCGGGATTTGGTCCAGAGATACGCAGTATTTT
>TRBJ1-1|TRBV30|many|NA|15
CACTGRASMNTEAFF
TGTGCCTGTACGGGCAGGGCATCCATGAACACTGAAGCTTTCTTT
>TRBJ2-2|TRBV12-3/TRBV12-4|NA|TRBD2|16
CATSVTSGTNTGELFF
TGTGCCACATCCGTGACTAGCGGGACGAACACCGGGGAGCTGTTTTTT
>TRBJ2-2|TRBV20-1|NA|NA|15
CSASLGGTNTGELLF
TGCAGTGCTAGCCTCGGGGGCACGAACACCGGGGAGCTGTTATTT
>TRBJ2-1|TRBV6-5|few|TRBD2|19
CAIGRVRLAGGSTYNEQFF
TGTGCCATAGGCAGGGTGAGACTAGCGGGAGGGTCCACCTACAATGAGCAGTTCTTC
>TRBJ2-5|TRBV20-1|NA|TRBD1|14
CSASHRGRQETQYF
TGCAGTGCTAGCCACAGGGGGCGGCAAGAGACCCAGTACTTC